The T cell receptor (beta chain) described here comes from a study of blood T cells in healthy people across ages. It was with a sample-barcoded 5' primer and a J-beta primer mix that a second PCR of about 6 to 11 cycles was run. TCRdb analysed the 5' RACE reads with MiXCR anew, one entry per CDR3 protein. The data show hundreds of thousands of distinct CDR3 sequences, 45% to 50% seen once. Total RNA extraction produced at least 6 micrograms (per sample) for the study. The trim removed 9 bases at V and 4 bases at J, leaving 11 bases unmatched. The CDR3 spans 15 residues. Looked up from germline, CDR1 is SGHAT and CDR2 is FQNNGV. Points on this clonotype: Its matching antigen is unknown.

Points from the study as a whole: Estimated diversity that came from one million T cells was considered an underestimate.

Sequenced input: blood. This sequence originates from a man aged 25 to 40 in good health. The rearrangement uses TRBV11-2 and TRBJ2-3; 9 bases match TRBD2. This CDR3 reads CASSVSRGGADTQYF. For the CDR3, the DNA is TGTGCCAGTAGCGTCTCGCGGGGGGGTGCAGATACGCAGTATTTT.